Given below is one T cell receptor (beta chain) in context. The entry originates in a study of shared clonotypes between healthy human individuals. The table came from immunoSEQ multiplex PCR; TCRdb's copy has only in-frame clones and leaves some out. The top ten hold under 0.45% of the sample, which has fewer than 1.6 million clones, 98% seen once. Sequenced material: naive CD4+ T cells sorted from blood. Subset in this sample: CD45RA+ positively selected. The source of this sequence is a man aged 25-45 years in good health.

The CDR3 reads CASSYSAGEYGYTF. As DNA, the CDR3 is TGTGCCAGCAGTTACTCGGCCGGAGAGTATGGCTACACCTTC. V usage is TRBV6-5 and J usage is TRBJ1-2; D gene uncertain. The V and J ends lost 0 bases and 5 bases respectively, with 10 bases between them. The CDR3 sequence is 14 residues long. The germline V gene encodes CDR1 MNHEY and CDR2 SVGAGI.